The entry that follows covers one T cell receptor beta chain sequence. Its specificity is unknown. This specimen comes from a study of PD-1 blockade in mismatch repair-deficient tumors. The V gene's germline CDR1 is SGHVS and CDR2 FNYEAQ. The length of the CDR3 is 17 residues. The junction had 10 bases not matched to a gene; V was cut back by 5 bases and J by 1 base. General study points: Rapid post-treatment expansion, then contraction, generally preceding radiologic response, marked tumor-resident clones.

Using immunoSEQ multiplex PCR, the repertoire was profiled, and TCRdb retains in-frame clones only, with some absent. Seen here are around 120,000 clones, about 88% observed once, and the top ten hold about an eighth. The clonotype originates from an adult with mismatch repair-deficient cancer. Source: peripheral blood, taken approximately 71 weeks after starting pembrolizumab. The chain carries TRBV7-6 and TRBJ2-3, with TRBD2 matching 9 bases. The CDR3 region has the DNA TGTGCCAGCAGCCTCGCGCCTAGCGGGACAGGCACAGATACGCAGTATTTT. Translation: CASSLAPSGTGTDTQYF.